The 26 T cell receptor beta chains listed next were all sequenced from one sample in a study of T cell repertoires in cytomegalovirus infection. TCRdb itself ran the reads through MiXCR, one entry per CDR3 protein. The sample records approximately 750,000 distinct CDR3 sequences, 35% being singletons. The sample consisted of PBMCs. These receptors were collected from a human donor in good health (CMV status not recorded). Some clones in this sample may be carry-over from other donors' samples.

The count of this clonotype is one. The chain employs TRBV28 and TRBJ1-1; perhaps TRBD1 as D (6 bases). The V end lost 3 bases, the J end lost 4 bases, and 18 bases lay between the germline ends. The CDR3 length is 16 residues. The V gene's germline CDR1 is MDHEN and CDR2 SYDVKM. CDR3 sequence: CASSFPGRGGGTEAFF. For the CDR3, the DNA is TGTGCCAGCAGTTTCCCGGGGAGGGGGGGGGGCACTGAAGCTTTCTTT.

A few counts support this clonotype. The chain combines TRBV28 with TRBJ2-1; possibly TRBD1 for D (6 bases). Trimming stripped 5 bases from V and 4 bases from J, with 30 bases between. This CDR3 spans 20 amino acids. CDR1 is MDHEN and CDR2 is SYDVKM in the germline V gene. CDR3 coding DNA: TGTGCCAGCAGTGCCCCCCCGGTGAGATCCGGGACCAGGGGTTACAATGAGCAGTTCTTC. It yields the protein CASSAPPVRSGTRGYNEQFF.

This clonotype showed up many times. V gene TRBV19 combines with J gene TRBJ1-1; maybe TRBD1 (6 bases). The CDR3 consists of 11 residues. Trimming pared 5 bases from V and 8 bases from J, leaving 9 bases between. Germline CDR1 is LNHDA and CDR2 is SQIVND (reference sequence). The CDR3 loop is CASSAGTEAFF. The CDR3 DNA sequence: TGTGCCAGTAGTGCCGGGACAGAAGCTTTCTTT.

This rearrangement joins TRBV25-1 to TRBJ1-1; D gene ambiguous. Trimming pared 3 bases from V and 8 bases from J, leaving 19 bases between. Germline V gives CDR1 MGHDK, CDR2 SYGVNS. CDR3 length: 15 amino acids. In DNA, the CDR3 is TGTGCCAGCAGTGATAAAGTGACACCCGAAGGGGAAGCTTTCTTT. This gives the protein CASSDKVTPEGEAFF. The complete variable domain, with remaining parts taken from reference TRBV25-1 and TRBJ1-1, reads EADIYQTPRYLVIGTGKKITLECSQTMGHDKMYWYQQDPGMELHLIHYSYGVNSTEKGDLSSESTVSRIRTEHFPLTLESARPSHTSQYLCASSDKVTPEGEAFFGQGTRLTVV.

The table lists this clonotype with a few counts. The rearrangement uses TRBV5-1 and TRBJ2-7; weak D call: TRBD2 (7 bases). V lost 2 bases and J 6 bases, leaving 15 bases between the germline ends. This CDR3 spans 14 amino acids. Germline values: CDR1 SGHRS, CDR2 YFSETQ. The CDR3 sequence is CASSFWAGASEQYF. CDR3 coding DNA: TGCGCCAGCAGCTTTTGGGCGGGGGCAAGCGAGCAGTACTTC.

As concerns this clonotype: Because the CDR3 is missing its conserved closing phenylalanine or tryptophan, this is likely a read error. This sequence joins TRBV7-2 and TRBJ1-2; TRBD1 matches at 7 bases. The CDR3 is 13 amino acids. J was trimmed by 7 bases and V by 5 bases; bases with no gene match: 7. CDR1 and CDR2 from the germline V gene are SGHTA and FQGNSA. Here the CDR3 reads CASSPYRGSGYTL. The CDR3 DNA reads as TGTGCCAGCAGCCCGTACAGGGGTTCTGGCTACACCTTA.

This clonotype came up many times. This chain connects TRBV7-6 to TRBJ2-7, with TRBD1 matching over 8 bases. Germline CDR1 and CDR2: SGHVS and FNYEAQ. The CDR3 extends over 15 amino acids. The J segment lost 3 bases and the V segment lost 0 bases, leaving 4 bases of the junction unmatched. CDR3 sequence reads: CASSLAPGGIYEQYF. The CDR3 DNA sequence: TGTGCCAGCAGCTTAGCTCCAGGGGGCATCTACGAGCAGTACTTC. Together with reference TRBV7-6 and TRBJ2-7, the CDR3 gives the full variable domain: GAGVSQSPRYKVTKRGQDVALRCDPISGHVSLYWYRQALGQGPEFLTYFNYEAQQDKSGLPNDRFSAERPEGSISTLTIQRTEQRDSAMYRCASSLAPGGIYEQYFGPGTRLTVT.

The V call is TRBV7-9, the J call TRBJ2-1; D gene unclear. This CDR3 is 14 amino acids long. Trimming pared 3 bases from V and 0 bases from J, leaving 6 bases between. Germline V gives CDR1 SEHNR, CDR2 FQNEAQ (reference sequence). CDR3 coding DNA: TGTGCCAGCAGCTTCACTGGCTCCTACAATGAGCAGTTCTTC. The encoded protein is CASSFTGSYNEQFF.

This clonotype was detected only a few times. The V and J genes are TRBV10-2 and TRBJ2-4, with D uncertain. CDR1 and CDR2 from the germline V gene are WSHSY and SAAADI. Trimming took off 3 bases at V and 7 bases at J, with 4 bases between the two ends. The length of the CDR3 is 11 residues. This chain's CDR3 is CASSEPNIQYF. CDR3 in DNA: TGCGCCAGCAGTGAACCGAACATTCAGTACTTC.

This clonotype was picked up many times. The chain combines TRBV28 with TRBJ1-3; no definite D call. The V gene lost 10 bases and the J gene lost 1 base, with 11 bases spanning the gap. Germline V gives CDR1 MDHEN, CDR2 SYDVKM. This CDR3 has 13 amino acids. This chain's CDR3 is CATYLESGNTIYF. DNA of the CDR3: TGTGCCACGTACCTAGAGTCTGGAAACACCATATATTTT.

The chain links TRBV10-3 to TRBJ1-5; D is uncertain. This CDR3 region has 13 residues. V shed 9 bases and J shed 0 bases, with 9 bases lying between them. CDR1 is ENHRY and CDR2 is SYGVKD in the germline V gene. CDR3 sequence reads: CAIKKDSNQPQHF. DNA of the CDR3: TGTGCCATTAAAAAAGATAGCAATCAGCCCCAGCATTTT.

The sample holds a few counts of this clonotype. The genes are TRBV6-1 and TRBJ2-5; D unclear. This CDR3 is 14 amino acids long. The V and J ends lost 2 bases and 2 bases respectively, with 9 bases between them. Germline V gives CDR1 MNHNS, CDR2 SASEGT. CDR3: CASSERVRQETQYF. The CDR3 nucleotides read TGTGCCAGCAGTGAAAGGGTTAGACAAGAGACCCAGTACTTC.

The gene calls are TRBV28 and TRBJ1-4, with D possibly being TRBD1 (6 bases). V lost 5 bases and J lost 6, with 10 bases in between. The V gene's germline CDR1 is MDHEN and CDR2 SYDVKM. CDR3 length equals 13 residues. CDR3 DNA sequence: TGTGCCAGCAGTCCAGGACAGCATGAAAAACTGTTTTTT. The encoded protein is CASSPGQHEKLFF.

This chain's CDR3 is CASTIPGVAEAFF. The CDR3 DNA reads as TGTGCCAGTACCATCCCCGGGGTGGCTGAAGCTTTCTTT. The chain is built from TRBV19 and TRBJ1-1; D not certain. CDR3 length: 13 amino acids. Looked up from germline, CDR1 is LNHDA and CDR2 is SQIVND (reference sequence). V was pared by 7 bases and J by 6 bases, with 15 bases between.

Concerning this clonotype: Being one base from a much bigger clone, this may be a read error. V gene TRBV6-1 combines with J gene TRBJ2-7, with D unclear. CDR3 length: 14 residues. Germline V gives CDR1 MNHNS, CDR2 SASEGT. V lost 3 bases to trimming and J lost 2 bases, with 11 bases between them. In DNA form, the CDR3 reads TGTGCCAGCAGTGATAACTGGAAGGCCTACGAGCAGTACTTC. This translates into CASSDNWKAYEQYF.

This clonotype has a count of ten or more. The gene calls are TRBV7-2 and TRBJ1-1; D call uncertain. V dropped 10 bases and J dropped 11 bases, with 17 bases sitting between them. The CDR3 loop spans 11 amino acids. The germline gives CDR1 SGHTA, CDR2 FQGNSA. The CDR3 DNA sequence: TGTGCCACCTTTCCTCTCACGGCGGCTTTCTTT. It encodes CATFPLTAAFF.

The gene calls are TRBV24-1 and TRBJ2-1; D could derive from TRBD1 or TRBD2 (5 bases each). This CDR3 spans 12 amino acids. With 6 bases removed from V and 8 bases from J, the gap between germline ends came to 10 bases. CDR1 is KGHDR, CDR2 SFDVKD, per germline. DNA of the CDR3: TGTGCCACCAGTATTCGGGGCGATGAGCAGTTCTTC. It yields the protein CATSIRGDEQFF.

This clonotype was recorded once. A read error may account for a junction end that differs from germline. The chain links TRBV7-9 to TRBJ2-5; TRBD1 is a possible D gene (7 bases). The CDR3 runs to 14 residues. The V gene's germline CDR1 is SEHNR and CDR2 FQNEAQ (reference sequence). The CDR3 bases are TGTGCCAGCAGCGTAGCGGACAGGCAAGAGACCCAGTACTTC. Its protein is CASSVADRQETQYF.

V gene TRBV28 combines with J gene TRBJ2-5; weak D call: TRBD2 (5 bases). With 5 bases removed from V and 1 base from J, the gap between germline ends came to 8 bases. The CDR3 totals 13 residues. In germline, CDR1 is MDHEN, CDR2 SYDVKM. The CDR3 sequence: CASSLAIQETQYF. In nucleotides, the CDR3 is TGTGCCAGCAGTCTAGCAATCCAAGAGACCCAGTACTTC.

This chain connects TRBV19 to TRBJ2-7; maybe TRBD2 (5 bases). CDR1 is LNHDA and CDR2 is SQIVND in the germline V gene (reference sequence). CDR3 size: 13 residues. V gave up 6 bases and J gave up 6 bases, with 15 bases separating them. Written as DNA, the CDR3 is TGTGCCAGTAGCCCAGGACTGGGCGGCGAGCAGTACTTC. This codes for CASSPGLGGEQYF.

The V call is TRBV7-8, the J call TRBJ2-2; 12 positions match TRBD1. Germline V gene lookup returns CDR1 SGHVS and CDR2 FQNEAQ. CDR3 size: 16 residues. Germline trimming cut 5 bases from V and 6 bases from J; bases unmatched to any gene: 7. The CDR3 nucleotides are TGTGCCAGCAGCCGACCGGGACAGGGGGCCCCCGGGGAGCTGTTTTTT. Translated: CASSRPGQGAPGELFF.

V gene TRBV29-1 combines with J gene TRBJ2-3, with TRBD1 matching 10 bases. Trimming took 2 bases from V and 1 from J; bases not matched to a gene: 3. Germline-derived CDR1 and CDR2 are SQVTM and ANQGSEA. This CDR3 spans 15 amino acids. The CDR3 DNA reads TGCAGCGTTGAATTGACAGGGGGCCGCACAGATACGCAGTATTTT. This codes for CSVELTGGRTDTQYF.

This clonotype occurred a few times. The gene calls are TRBV29-1 and TRBJ2-4; possible D gene TRBD1, 6 bases. V was shortened by 1 base and J by 12 bases, with 13 bases between the two germline ends. This CDR3 has 12 residues. Germline assignment: CDR1 SQVTM and CDR2 ANQGSEA. The chain's CDR3 is CSVEVSRGTQYF. CDR3 coding DNA: TGCAGCGTTGAAGTTTCCAGGGGTACTCAGTACTTC. The variable domain in full, completed from reference TRBV29-1 and TRBJ2-4, reads SAVISQKPSRDICQRGTSLTIQCQVDSQVTMMFWYRQQPGQSLTLIATANQGSEATYESGFVIDKFPISRPNLTFSTLTVSNMSPEDSSIYLCSVEVSRGTQYFGAGTRLSVL.

This clonotype was observed a handful of times. This chain links TRBV12-3 or TRBV12-4 with TRBJ1-5, with 7 bases that match TRBD1. V was clipped by 3 bases and J by 4 bases; unmatched bases: 6. The CDR3 extends over 15 amino acids. CDR3 sequence (DNA): TGTGCCAGCAGTTTTATGCAGGGGGGGAATCAGCCCCAGCATTTT. Protein product: CASSFMQGGNQPQHF.

The V call is TRBV20-1, the J call TRBJ2-3, with D perhaps TRBD2 (6 bases). This CDR3 spans 14 amino acids. The V gene's germline CDR1 is DFQATT and CDR2 SNEGSKA (reference sequence). The germline V and J ends were trimmed by 5 bases and 4 bases, with 16 bases remaining between them. CDR3 amino acids: CSAGGPRAADTQYF. CDR3 nucleotide sequence: TGCAGTGCTGGAGGGCCGCGAGCTGCAGATACGCAGTATTTT.

This clonotype was picked up a small number of times. The chain couples TRBV2 to TRBJ1-1; 7 bases agree with TRBD1. Per the germline V gene, CDR1 is SNHLY and CDR2 is FYNNEI. The CDR3 contains 13 residues. Losses at the gene ends were 9 bases for V and 6 bases for J; bases not matched to a gene: 10. The CDR3 sequence is CARLMDQGAEAFF. The CDR3 coding sequence is TGTGCCAGGCTTATGGACCAGGGGGCTGAAGCTTTCTTT. Full variable domain (remainder filled in from reference TRBV2 and TRBJ1-1): EPEVTQTPSHQVTQMGQEVILRCVPISNHLYFYWYRQILGQKVEFLVSFYNNEISEKSEIFDDQFSVERPDGSNFTLKIRSTKLEDSAMYFCARLMDQGAEAFFGQGTRLTVV.